This record covers a single T cell receptor (beta chain). Its target is unknown. Sequencing used immunoSEQ multiplex PCR; TCRdb keeps in-frame clones, though not all of them. The sample consists of 70,000 or so clones, 77% of them appearing once. Once cultured for roughly 10 days, the cells underwent separation to obtain CD4+ T cells. These data come from a study of vaccination effects on CD4 cells after COVID-19. Points from the study as a whole: Convalescent patients were scarce, and early post-infection timepoints were absent.

The sequenced sample was CD4+ T cells from PBMCs cultured without peptide, obtained before COVID-19 vaccination. This receptor was identified in a human donor who received a COVID-19 vaccine.

Here the CDR3 reads CASSDPGRGTDTQYF. The CDR3 DNA reads as TGTGCCAGCAGTGACCCCGGGCGCGGCACAGATACGCAGTATTTT. V is TRBV6-4 and J is TRBJ2-3; D is undetermined. Per germline, CDR1 MRHNA and CDR2 SNTAGT. This CDR3 has 15 residues. Trimming shortened V by 2 bases and J by 1 base, and 10 bases separated the two germline ends.